The 21 T cell receptor beta chains below come from one sample, sequenced in a study of early stage breast cancer tumors (dated by TCRdb to about 2017). The library was built by means of the immunoSEQ multiplex PCR assay. TCRdb took this table from immuneACCESS and kept in-frame rearrangements with V and J called. Such tables lack part of the clones; where checked against another copy, unresolved V genes explain under half of the gap, and the rest is unexplained. This sample gives some 36,000 clones in total; under 80% of them show up just once. The ten largest account for under 7% of the sample. The sample was blood. The receptor set was obtained from a person aged 55-75 years with breast cancer.

This sequence joins TRBV18 and TRBJ1-2; the match to TRBD1 covers 7 bases. The CDR3 extends over 15 amino acids. V lost 3 bases, J lost 2 bases, and 6 bases stayed unmatched. Germline values: CDR1 KGHSH, CDR2 LQKENI. The CDR3 sequence is CASSPGTGQNYGYTF. The CDR3 DNA is TGTGCCAGCTCACCCGGCACGGGACAGAACTATGGCTACACCTTC.

The chain carries TRBV9 and TRBJ2-7; TRBD2 agrees at 8 bases. Germline CDR1 reads SGDLS; CDR2 reads YYNGEE. Trimming cost V 2 bases and J 11 bases; bases outside gene matches: 12. The CDR3 sequence is 14 residues long. The CDR3 DNA sequence: TGTGCCAGCAGCGTGGGACTAGACGCGTCGCGAAAGTACTTC. The encoded protein is CASSVGLDASRKYF.

V and J are TRBV7-2 and TRBJ2-5; 10 bases match TRBD1. CDR3 size: 15 residues. V shed 5 bases, J shed 5 bases, and the junction held 8 bases outside the gene matches. In germline, CDR1 is SGHTA, CDR2 FQGNSA. The CDR3 nucleotides read TGTGCCAGCAGCCGAGACAGGGGGCTGTGGGAGACCCAGTACTTC. As protein: CASSRDRGLWETQYF.

The chain is built from TRBV7-6 and TRBJ1-4; 7 bases are a match to TRBD1. V shed 5 bases and J 8 bases; nucleotides not matched to a gene: 8. The CDR3 contains 14 residues. The germline gives CDR1 SGHVS, CDR2 FNYEAQ. The CDR3 reads CASSPGGGREKLFF. DNA of the CDR3: TGTGCCAGCAGCCCAGGGGGAGGACGCGAAAAACTGTTTTTT.

The DNA for the CDR3 is TGTGCCAGCTCACTTACAGGGAGCACTGAAGCTTTCTTT. Its translation is CASSLTGSTEAFF. The chain joins TRBV18 to TRBJ1-1; a weak D match, TRBD1 (6 bases). CDR3 length: 13 residues. Between the trimmed V and J ends, which lost 4 bases and 4 bases, there was a span of 10 bases. Germline V gene data show CDR1 as KGHSH and CDR2 as LQKENI.

The V and J genes are TRBV5-1 and TRBJ2-1; D may be TRBD2 (6 bases). V was trimmed by 4 bases and J by 8 bases, leaving 19 bases between them. The CDR3 is 15 amino acids. Germline CDR1 and CDR2: SGHRS and YFSETQ. This CDR3 reads CASSKTGTVKDEQFF. In DNA, the CDR3 is TGCGCCAGCAGCAAGACCGGGACTGTCAAGGATGAGCAGTTCTTC.

The rearrangement joins TRBV7-6 to TRBJ1-5, with 8 bases identical to TRBD1. This CDR3 contains 16 residues. The germline gives CDR1 SGHVS, CDR2 FNYEAQ. The ends lost 4 bases at V and 1 base at J; junction bases unmatched: 6. The CDR3 DNA sequence: TGTGCCAGCAGCTCGTTCAGGGGGCCCAGCAATCAGCCCCAGCATTTT. Translated: CASSSFRGPSNQPQHF.

CDR3 region: CASSNRAWEGEQYF. The DNA for the CDR3 is TGTGCCAGCAGCAACAGGGCCTGGGAGGGAGAGCAGTACTTC. This chain connects TRBV7-8 to TRBJ2-7, with D tentatively TRBD2 (7 bases). The V gene lost 5 bases and the J gene lost 7 bases, with 18 bases spanning the gap. The CDR3 has 14 amino acids. The germline CDR1 and CDR2 sequences are SGHVS and FQNEAQ. Combining the CDR3 with reference TRBV7-8 and TRBJ2-7 gives the whole variable domain GAGVSQSPRYKVAKRGQDVALRCDPISGHVSLFWYQQALGQGPEFLTYFQNEAQLDKSGLPSDRFFAERPEGSVSTLKIQRTQQEDSAVYLCASSNRAWEGEQYFGPGTRLTVT.

This clone was counted only a few times. The J gene is TRBJ2-5, the V gene TRBV7-6; weak D call: TRBD2 (6 bases). V dropped 7 bases and J dropped 3 bases, with 15 bases sitting between them. Germline CDR1 is SGHVS and CDR2 is FNYEAQ. The CDR3 loop spans 14 amino acids. The CDR3 region is CASTREAGKETQYF. The CDR3 DNA sequence: TGTGCCAGCACCCGAGAGGCGGGAAAAGAGACCCAGTACTTC.

The chain carries TRBV6-6 and TRBJ1-1, with a possible D match to TRBD1 (6 bases). Germline V gene data show CDR1 as MNHNY and CDR2 as SVGAGI (reference sequence). The CDR3 is 14 amino acids. V was clipped by 8 bases and J by 5 bases, with 18 bases between them. CDR3 region: CASGRSGVGTEAFF. The CDR3 region has the DNA TGTGCCAGCGGACGCTCAGGGGTGGGGACTGAAGCTTTCTTT.

This CDR3 is CASSLGVGELFF. CDR3 in DNA: TGCGCCAGCAGCTTGGGCGTCGGGGAGCTGTTTTTT. The chain joins TRBV5-1 to TRBJ2-2; D not certain. This CDR3 is 12 amino acids long. V was pared by 0 bases and J by 7 bases, with 4 bases between. Looked up from germline, CDR1 is SGHRS and CDR2 is YFSETQ. The full variable domain, its missing parts supplied by reference TRBV5-1 and TRBJ2-2, is KAGVTQTPRYLIKTRGQQVTLSCSPISGHRSVSWYQQTPGQGLQFLFEYFSETQRNKGNFPGRFSGRQFSNSRSEMNVSTLELGDSALYLCASSLGVGELFFGEGSRLTVL.

This clone turned up a few times. CDR3 sequence: CASSVRRSNTEAFF. CDR3 DNA: TGTGCCAGCAGTGTGAGACGGTCGAACACTGAAGCTTTCTTT. The J gene is TRBJ1-1, the V gene TRBV2; D gene ambiguous. The CDR3 spans 14 residues. V lost 4 bases and J lost 1, with 10 bases in between. CDR1 is SNHLY and CDR2 is FYNNEI in the germline V gene.

This clone appeared a few times. The CDR3 DNA is TGTGCCAGCGTCGACAGGTGGTTAGCCAAAAACATTCAGTACTTC. It codes for CASVDRWLAKNIQYF. The chain has TRBV6-5 and TRBJ2-4, with D perhaps TRBD1 (6 bases). Between the trimmed V and J ends, which lost 8 bases and 0 bases, there was a span of 14 bases. The CDR3 loop spans 15 amino acids. CDR1 is MNHEY, CDR2 SVGAGI, per germline.

The chain carries TRBV11-2 and TRBJ2-1; 8 bases agree with TRBD2. V lost 5 bases, J lost 10 bases, and 7 bases stayed unmatched. Germline loops: CDR1 SGHAT, CDR2 FQNNGV. CDR3 length: 13 amino acids. CDR3 region: CASSASGRREQFF. CDR3 DNA sequence: TGTGCCAGCAGCGCCAGCGGGAGACGGGAGCAGTTCTTC.

J is TRBJ1-5 and V is TRBV6-6; the match to TRBD1 covers 8 bases. Trimming took 5 bases from V and 6 from J; bases not matched to a gene: 9. This CDR3 has 15 amino acids. Germline V gene data show CDR1 as MNHNY and CDR2 as SVGAGI (reference sequence). In DNA, the CDR3 is TGTGCCAGCAGTAACGCAGGGGGCGCGGGTCAGCCCCAGCATTTT. This gives the protein CASSNAGGAGQPQHF.

The V call is TRBV5-1, the J call TRBJ2-1; 9 bases are a match to TRBD2. The trim removed 2 bases at V and 0 bases at J, leaving 0 bases unmatched. In germline, CDR1 is SGHRS, CDR2 YFSETQ. The CDR3 consists of 15 residues. The CDR3 DNA reads TGCGCCAGCAGCTTTAGCGGGGGCTCCTACAATGAGCAGTTCTTC. Translating gives CASSFSGGSYNEQFF.

This chain joins TRBV18 and TRBJ2-7, with D perhaps being TRBD1 or TRBD2 (6 bases each). Looked up from germline, CDR1 is KGHSH and CDR2 is LQKENI. The CDR3 contains 13 residues. V was trimmed by 6 bases and J by 7 bases, leaving 16 bases between them. The CDR3 protein is CASSDGGGLEQYF. Written as DNA, the CDR3 is TGTGCCAGCTCCGACGGAGGGGGGTTGGAGCAGTACTTC.

The gene calls are TRBV19 and TRBJ1-5; TRBD1 matches at 7 bases. The V gene end was trimmed by 10 bases and the J gene end by 6 bases; junction bases not matched to a gene: 12. CDR1 and CDR2 (germline): LNHDA, SQIVND (reference sequence). This CDR3 is built from 14 residues. CDR3 nucleotide sequence: TGTGCCACCACGCCCCTTCAGGGGGGTCAGCCCCAGCATTTT. Translation gives CATTPLQGGQPQHF.

The chain is built from TRBV7-6 and TRBJ1-2; 8 bases match TRBD1. J lost 1 base, V lost 1 base, and 8 bases had no gene match. CDR1 is SGHVS, CDR2 FNYEAQ, per germline. The CDR3 has 17 residues. As DNA, the CDR3 is TGTGCCAGCAGCTTAGGAGCAGGGGGCCTAGATAACTATGGCTACACCTTC. This sequence encodes CASSLGAGGLDNYGYTF.

The chain joins TRBV5-5 to TRBJ1-3; no reliable D call. V lost 2 bases, J lost 2 bases, and 8 bases lay in between. The CDR3 covers 14 residues. Germline V gene sequence: CDR1 SGHKS, CDR2 YYEKEE (reference sequence). The CDR3 spells CASSFNTPGNTIYF. In DNA, the CDR3 is TGTGCCAGCAGCTTTAACACCCCTGGAAACACCATATATTTT.

This clone occurred a few times. The chain recombines TRBV7-9 with TRBJ1-1; D is undetermined. V dropped 5 bases and J dropped 4 bases, with 11 bases sitting between them. The CDR3 loop spans 13 amino acids. Germline CDR1 and CDR2: SEHNR and FQNEAQ (reference sequence). CDR3: CASSRVSGTEAFF. The DNA for the CDR3 is TGTGCCAGCAGCCGGGTGAGTGGCACTGAAGCTTTCTTT.